Below, 22 T cell receptor beta chains from the same sample are listed, as sequenced in a study of T-cell reconstitution after alpha-beta-depleted transplantation in children. During its preparation, the TCRbeta library received unique molecular identifiers. TCRdb analysed the PCR reads with MiXCR anew, one entry per CDR3 protein. The data hold roughly 200,000 distinct CDR3 sequences, with roughly 10% observed a single time. This sample comprised PBMCs from the stem cell graft donor, obtained from the stem cell graft. These receptors came from a human donor who donated a stem cell graft to a child with acute lymphoblastic leukemia.

There are many counts of this clonotype. The chain recombines TRBV5-5 with TRBJ1-4; possibly TRBD1 for D (5 bases). Trimming removed 0 bases from V and 7 bases from J, with 10 bases in between. The CDR3 loop spans 14 amino acids. The germline gives CDR1 SGHKS, CDR2 YYEKEE (reference sequence). The chain's CDR3 is CASSLETVPEKLFF. The CDR3 DNA reads TGTGCCAGCAGCTTGGAGACAGTTCCTGAAAAACTGTTTTTT. Full variable domain (missing parts from reference TRBV5-5 and TRBJ1-4): DAGVTQSPTHLIKTRGQQVTLRCSPISGHKSVSWYQQVLGQGPQFIFQYYEKEERGRGNFPDRFSARQFPNYSSELNVNALLLGDSALYLCASSLETVPEKLFFGSGTQLSVL.

This clonotype was picked up a small number of times. The V call is TRBV6-5, the J call TRBJ1-5; possibly TRBD1 for D (6 bases). Germline V gives CDR1 MNHEY, CDR2 SVGAGI. The CDR3 has 14 residues. Trimming stripped 4 bases from V and 3 bases from J, with 10 bases between. This chain's CDR3 is CASSSTGNNQPQHF. In DNA form, the CDR3 reads TGTGCCAGCAGTTCTACAGGGAACAATCAGCCCCAGCATTTT.

The sample holds a few counts of this clonotype. The V gene is TRBV7-2, the J gene TRBJ1-2, with TRBD1 matching over 8 bases. This CDR3 region has 17 residues. Germline V gene sequence: CDR1 SGHTA, CDR2 FQGNSA. The ends lost 0 bases at V and 4 bases at J; junction bases unmatched: 10. The DNA of the CDR3 is TGTGCCAGCAGCTTAGCCCCCTCAGGGGGCTCGGTCTATGGCTACACCTTC. Amino acid sequence: CASSLAPSGGSVYGYTF.

This clonotype turned up a few times. The chain carries TRBV6-5 and TRBJ2-3; 13 nucleotides match TRBD2. The CDR3 consists of 16 residues. Per the germline V gene, CDR1 is MNHEY and CDR2 is SVGAGI. V was pared by 6 bases and J by 4 bases, with 7 bases of the junction left unmatched. The CDR3: CASRLLAGGGADTQYF. The CDR3, as DNA: TGTGCCAGCAGGCTACTAGCGGGGGGGGGGGCAGATACGCAGTATTTT.

This clonotype was found many times. The chain employs TRBV7-6 and TRBJ2-7; no firm D call. V was clipped by 5 bases and J by 6 bases, with 17 bases between them. Germline CDR1 and CDR2: SGHVS and FNYEAQ. This CDR3 comprises 14 residues. The CDR3 protein is CASSIRLGGVEQYF. The CDR3, as DNA: TGTGCCAGCAGCATACGCCTCGGCGGCGTCGAGCAGTACTTC.

This clonotype was counted only a few times. V gene TRBV7-9 combines with J gene TRBJ2-2, with TRBD1 identical over 9 bases. Per the germline V gene, CDR1 is SEHNR and CDR2 is FQNEAQ (reference sequence). CDR3 size: 17 residues. V gave up 2 bases and J gave up 4 bases; unmatched junction bases: 8. The CDR3 DNA is TGTGCCAGCAGCTTACGGGGGACAGGGACGGGCACCGGGGAGCTGTTTTTT. Its translation: CASSLRGTGTGTGELFF.

This clonotype was observed a few times. The V and J genes are TRBV20-1 and TRBJ1-2; unclear D gene. CDR3 length equals 12 residues. Germline V gene sequence: CDR1 DFQATT, CDR2 SNEGSKA (reference sequence). V dropped 4 bases and J dropped 4 bases, with 10 bases sitting between them. The CDR3 loop is CSAILGIYGYTF. CDR3 bases: TGCAGTGCTATCCTAGGAATCTATGGCTACACCTTC.

This clonotype has just a few counts. V and J are TRBV15 and TRBJ2-7, with TRBD1 matching 9 bases. Germline V gene sequence: CDR1 LNHNV, CDR2 YYDKDF (reference sequence). The CDR3 sequence is 14 residues long. J was trimmed by 1 base and V by 3 bases; bases with no gene match: 1. CDR3 nucleotide sequence: TGTGCCACCAGCAGGACAGGGGGGTCCTACGAGCAGTACTTC. Its translation: CATSRTGGSYEQYF.

This clonotype was recorded at least ten times. CDR3 residues: CASSFSPMETQYF. The CDR3 bases are TGTGCCAGCAGCTTTTCTCCTATGGAGACCCAGTACTTC. The V call is TRBV7-6, the J call TRBJ2-5; no definite D call. The length of the CDR3 is 13 residues. CDR1 is SGHVS, CDR2 FNYEAQ, per germline. With 3 bases removed from V and 5 bases from J, the gap between germline ends came to 10 bases.

V usage is TRBV20-1 and J usage is TRBJ1-4; D gene ambiguous. This CDR3 comprises 16 residues. V was trimmed by 2 bases and J by 2 bases, leaving 15 bases between them. Looked up from germline, CDR1 is DFQATT and CDR2 is SNEGSKA (reference sequence). In DNA, the CDR3 is TGCAGTGCTAGATTATCTTTCGGGTACACTAATGAAAAACTGTTTTTT. It is translated as CSARLSFGYTNEKLFF.

CDR3 in DNA: TGTGCCAGCAGCGTAACTCAGGTTGCAGATACGCAGTATTTT. Its translation: CASSVTQVADTQYF. J is TRBJ2-3 and V is TRBV7-6; unclear D gene. The CDR3 loop spans 14 amino acids. V gave up 5 bases and J gave up 4 bases, with 13 bases separating them. The V gene's germline CDR1 is SGHVS and CDR2 FNYEAQ. The full variable domain, its missing parts supplied by reference TRBV7-6 and TRBJ2-3, is GAGVSQSPRYKVTKRGQDVALRCDPISGHVSLYWYRQALGQGPEFLTYFNYEAQQDKSGLPNDRFSAERPEGSISTLTIQRTEQRDSAMYRCASSVTQVADTQYFGPGTRLTVL.

The table lists this clonotype with a few counts. V usage is TRBV5-1 and J usage is TRBJ1-1, with D possibly TRBD1 on 5 matching bases. The V end lost 0 bases, the J end lost 0 bases, and 9 bases lay between the germline ends. The CDR3 spans 15 residues. Germline lookup yields CDR1 SGHRS and CDR2 YFSETQ. CDR3: CASSLVSGLNTEAFF. The CDR3 coding sequence is TGCGCCAGCAGCTTGGTTTCAGGGCTGAACACTGAAGCTTTCTTT.

The sample holds many counts of this clonotype. The rearrangement uses TRBV20-1 and TRBJ2-3; no clear D gene. The CDR3 is made up of 11 amino acids. V was clipped by 3 bases and J by 4 bases, with 5 bases between them. The V gene's germline CDR1 is DFQATT and CDR2 SNEGSKA (reference sequence). The CDR3, as DNA: TGCAGTGCTAGTAGGGCAGATACGCAGTATTTT. As protein: CSASRADTQYF.

The sample holds many counts of this clonotype. This sequence joins TRBV20-1 and TRBJ2-5; D is possibly TRBD2 (6 bases). There are 14 residues in the CDR3. The germline V gene encodes CDR1 DFQATT and CDR2 SNEGSKA (reference sequence). The V gene lost 7 bases and the J gene lost 4 bases, with 19 bases spanning the gap. In DNA, the CDR3 is TGCAGTGAGAGAACCCCACTAGCAGGAGAGACCCAGTACTTC. This sequence encodes CSERTPLAGETQYF.

The sample holds a few counts of this clonotype. The chain combines TRBV10-3 with TRBJ2-2; 7 bases map to TRBD2. Losses at the gene ends were 8 bases for V and 6 bases for J; bases not matched to a gene: 9. The CDR3 has 14 amino acids. Germline CDR1 is ENHRY and CDR2 is SYGVKD. CDR3 loop: CAIPRDSGPGELFF. The CDR3 nucleotides are TGTGCCATCCCAAGGGATAGCGGGCCCGGGGAGCTGTTTTTT.

The chain is built from TRBV5-1 and TRBJ1-2; a possible D gene is TRBD1 (5 bases). The CDR3 runs 14 residues. Per germline, CDR1 SGHRS and CDR2 YFSETQ. Trimming took off 5 bases at V and 2 bases at J, with 13 bases between the two ends. Written as DNA, the CDR3 is TGCGCCAGCAGATCCCAGGAGGGGAACTATGGCTACACCTTC. Protein sequence: CASRSQEGNYGYTF.

This clonotype was detected only a few times. This chain links TRBV9 with TRBJ1-1; 9 bases agree with TRBD1. The germline V gene encodes CDR1 SGDLS and CDR2 YYNGEE. After removal of 2 bases from V and 4 bases from J, the junction contained 6 bases not matched to a gene. This CDR3 region has 15 residues. In DNA, the CDR3 is TGTGCCAGCAGCGTCACAGGGGGCTGGGGCACTGAAGCTTTCTTT. Translated, it gives CASSVTGGWGTEAFF.

In this sample, this clonotype turned up a few times. This chain links TRBV20-1 with TRBJ2-1, with 8 positions matching TRBD1. This CDR3 has 16 amino acids. With V trimmed by 6 bases and J by 6 bases, 16 bases remained unmatched. Germline loops: CDR1 DFQATT, CDR2 SNEGSKA (reference sequence). The CDR3 reads CSAPRAGGGVSNEQFF. CDR3 nucleotide sequence: TGCAGTGCGCCACGGGCAGGGGGCGGCGTAAGCAATGAGCAGTTCTTC.

This sequence joins TRBV4-2 and TRBJ2-1; 11 bases align to TRBD2. The CDR3 loop spans 15 amino acids. CDR1 and CDR2 (germline): LGHNA, YNFKEQ. V lost 4 bases to trimming and J lost 6 bases; unmatched junction nucleotides: 5. For the CDR3, the DNA is TGTGCCAGCAGCCCGACTAGCGGGGTAATCAATGAGCAGTTCTTC. Translation gives CASSPTSGVINEQFF.

This clonotype was seen repeatedly, ten times or more. V and J are TRBV20-1 and TRBJ2-7; TRBD1 might be the D (7 bases). Germline V lookup: CDR1 DFQATT, CDR2 SNEGSKA (reference sequence). This CDR3 contains 13 residues. V lost 6 bases and J 3 bases, leaving 15 bases between the germline ends. The CDR3 loop is CSARLGGGYEQYF. The CDR3 DNA sequence: TGCAGTGCGCGACTAGGGGGCGGCTACGAGCAGTACTTC.

There are a few counts of this clonotype. The V call is TRBV18, the J call TRBJ2-6; D is unclear. Trimming removed 2 bases at V and 1 base at J, with 9 bases between. The CDR3 is made up of 16 amino acids. Germline values: CDR1 KGHSH, CDR2 LQKENI. The CDR3 protein is CASSPMFDSGANVLTF. CDR3 nucleotide sequence: TGTGCCAGCTCACCAATGTTTGATTCTGGGGCCAACGTCCTGACTTTC. Full variable domain (remainder filled in from reference TRBV18 and TRBJ2-6): NAGVMQNPRHLVRRRGQEARLRCSPMKGHSHVYWYRQLPEEGLKFMVYLQKENIIDESGMPKERFSAEFPKEGPSILRIQQVVRGDSAAYFCASSPMFDSGANVLTFGAGSRLTVL.

This clonotype was counted only a few times. V and J are TRBV5-1 and TRBJ2-4; tentative D call: TRBD1 (6 bases). The CDR3 has 13 amino acids. Trimming pared 4 bases from V and 8 bases from J, leaving 13 bases between. Germline V gene sequence: CDR1 SGHRS, CDR2 YFSETQ. The CDR3 reads CASSVVGADIQYF. In DNA form, the CDR3 reads TGCGCCAGCAGCGTCGTGGGGGCGGACATTCAGTACTTC.